The text below deals with one T cell receptor beta chain. These data are taken from a study of blood T cell repertoires in COVID-19. Study summary: The samples span acute and convalescent COVID-19 from the United States, Italy and Spain. Sample material is recorded as cDNA or gDNA derived from T cells, B-cell-depleted T cells, or PBMCs.

The length of the CDR3 is 17 residues. Germline V gene data show CDR1 as GTSNPN and CDR2 as SVGIG (reference sequence). V lost 3 bases to trimming and J lost 2 bases; unmatched junction nucleotides: 14. Under the authors' procedure: Researchers report that nucleated cell counts were estimated from reference gene primer amplification. Clones were read by immunoSEQ multiplex PCR, and TCRdb kept only the in-frame ones, dropping some. Clone size and the V and J calls come from that table; the DNA yielded D and trimming. The sample includes 65,000 or so clones, over 70% of them seen just once. Seattle patients were enrolled while actively infected and followed longitudinally.

Sequenced material: peripheral blood. This chain joins TRBV30 and TRBJ2-5, with 8 nucleotides matching TRBD2. This clonotype originated in a man younger than 45 with COVID-19, enrolled during active disease. The CDR3 is CAWRQGSGNPRQETQYF. CDR3 in DNA: TGTGCCTGGAGACAGGGTAGCGGGAACCCAAGACAAGAGACCCAGTACTTC.